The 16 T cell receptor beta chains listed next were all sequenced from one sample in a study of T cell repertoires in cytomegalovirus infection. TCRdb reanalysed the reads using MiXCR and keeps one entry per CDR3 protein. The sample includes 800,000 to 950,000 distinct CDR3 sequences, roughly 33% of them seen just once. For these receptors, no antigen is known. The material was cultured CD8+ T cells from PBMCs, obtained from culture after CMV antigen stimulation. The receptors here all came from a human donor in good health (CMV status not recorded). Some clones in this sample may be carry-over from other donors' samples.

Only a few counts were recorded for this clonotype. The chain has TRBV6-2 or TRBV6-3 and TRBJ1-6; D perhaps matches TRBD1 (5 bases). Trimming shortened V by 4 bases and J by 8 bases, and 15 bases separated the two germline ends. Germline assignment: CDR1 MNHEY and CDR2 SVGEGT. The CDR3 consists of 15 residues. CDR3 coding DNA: TGTGCCAGCAGTTGGGGACCGAGAGGGCATTCACCCCTCCACTTT. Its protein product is CASSWGPRGHSPLHF.

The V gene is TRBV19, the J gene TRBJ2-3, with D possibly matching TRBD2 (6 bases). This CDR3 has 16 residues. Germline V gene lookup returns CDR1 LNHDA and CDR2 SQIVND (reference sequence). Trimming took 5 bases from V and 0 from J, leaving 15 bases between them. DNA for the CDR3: TGTGCCAGTAGTCTCCAGCGTGGGGGGAGCACAGATACGCAGTATTTT. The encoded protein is CASSLQRGGSTDTQYF.

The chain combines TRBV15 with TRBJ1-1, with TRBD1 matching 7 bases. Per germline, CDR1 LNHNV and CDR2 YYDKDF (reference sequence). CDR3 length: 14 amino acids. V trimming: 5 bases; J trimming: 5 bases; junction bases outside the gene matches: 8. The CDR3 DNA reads TGTGCCACCAGCTCCGACAGGGCTGGGACTGAAGCTTTCTTT. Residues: CATSSDRAGTEAFF.

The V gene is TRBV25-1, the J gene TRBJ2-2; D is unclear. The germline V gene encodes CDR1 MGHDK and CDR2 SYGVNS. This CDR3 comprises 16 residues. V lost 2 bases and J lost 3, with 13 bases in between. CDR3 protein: CASSELNQPHTGELFF. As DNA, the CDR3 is TGTGCCAGCAGTGAACTCAACCAGCCCCACACCGGGGAGCTGTTTTTT.

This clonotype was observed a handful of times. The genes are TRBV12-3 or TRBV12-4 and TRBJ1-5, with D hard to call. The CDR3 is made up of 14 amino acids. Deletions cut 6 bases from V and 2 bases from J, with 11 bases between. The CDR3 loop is CASRLGGRNQPQHF. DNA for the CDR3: TGTGCCAGCAGGCTGGGAGGGCGCAATCAGCCCCAGCATTTT.

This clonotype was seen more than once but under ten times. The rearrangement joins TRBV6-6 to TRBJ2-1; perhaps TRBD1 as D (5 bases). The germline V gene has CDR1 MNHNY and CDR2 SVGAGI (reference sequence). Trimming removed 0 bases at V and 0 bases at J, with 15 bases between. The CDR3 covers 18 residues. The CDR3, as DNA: TGTGCCAGCAGTTACTCGAAACAGGTCTCTAGCTCCTACAATGAGCAGTTCTTC. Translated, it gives CASSYSKQVSSSYNEQFF.

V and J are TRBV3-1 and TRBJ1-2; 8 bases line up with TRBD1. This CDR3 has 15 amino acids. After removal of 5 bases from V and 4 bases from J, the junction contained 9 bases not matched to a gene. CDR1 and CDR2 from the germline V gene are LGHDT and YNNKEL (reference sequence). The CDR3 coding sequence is TGTGCCAGCAGCTATGGACAGGGCCAATCCTATGGCTACACCTTC. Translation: CASSYGQGQSYGYTF.

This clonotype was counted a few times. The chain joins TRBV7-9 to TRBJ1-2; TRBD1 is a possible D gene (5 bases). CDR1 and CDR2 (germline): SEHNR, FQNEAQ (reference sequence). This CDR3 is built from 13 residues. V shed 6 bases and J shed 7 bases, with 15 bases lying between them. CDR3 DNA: TGTGCCAGCAGTCCGACAGAGAGGGTTGGCTACACCTTC. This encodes CASSPTERVGYTF. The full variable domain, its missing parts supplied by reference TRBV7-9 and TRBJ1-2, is DTGVSQNPRHKITKRGQNVTFRCDPISEHNRLYWYRQTLGQGPEFLTYFQNEAQLEKSRLLSDRFSAERPKGSFSTLEIQRTEQGDSAMYLCASSPTERVGYTFGSGTRLTVV.

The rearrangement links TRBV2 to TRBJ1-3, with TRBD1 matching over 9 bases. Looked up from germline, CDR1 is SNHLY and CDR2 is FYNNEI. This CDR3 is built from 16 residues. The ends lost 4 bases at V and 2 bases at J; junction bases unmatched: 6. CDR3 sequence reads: CASSVTGGFTGNTIYF. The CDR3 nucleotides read TGTGCCAGCAGTGTCACAGGGGGCTTTACTGGAAACACCATATATTTT.

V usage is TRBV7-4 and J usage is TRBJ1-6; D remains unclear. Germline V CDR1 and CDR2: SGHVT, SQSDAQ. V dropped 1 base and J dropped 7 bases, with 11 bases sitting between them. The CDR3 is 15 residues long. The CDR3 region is CASSLVSGLNSPLHF. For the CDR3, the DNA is TGTGCCAGCAGCTTAGTTTCCGGGTTGAATTCACCCCTCCACTTT.

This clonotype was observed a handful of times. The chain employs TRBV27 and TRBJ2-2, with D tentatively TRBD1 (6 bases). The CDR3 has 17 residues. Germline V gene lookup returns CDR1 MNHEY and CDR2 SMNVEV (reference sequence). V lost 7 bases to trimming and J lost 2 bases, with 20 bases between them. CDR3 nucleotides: TGTGCCAGCACCTACGATACCAGGACAGTTAACACCGGGGAGCTGTTTTTT. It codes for CASTYDTRTVNTGELFF.

The CDR3 nucleotides are TGTGCCAGCAGCGACCGTTGGAGCGGGGGGTCCTACGAGCAGTACTTC. This codes for CASSDRWSGGSYEQYF. The chain couples TRBV7-9 to TRBJ2-7, with TRBD2 identical over 9 bases. The length of the CDR3 is 16 residues. Germline V gene data show CDR1 as SEHNR and CDR2 as FQNEAQ (reference sequence). V lost 5 bases, J lost 1 base, and 9 bases stayed unmatched.

The chain's CDR3 is CASRQNNEQFF. The CDR3 region has the DNA TGTGCCAGTAGACAGAACAATGAGCAGTTCTTC. The chain employs TRBV14 and TRBJ2-1; tentatively, D is TRBD1 (5 bases). Germline assignment: CDR1 SGHDN and CDR2 FVKESK. The CDR3 covers 11 residues. Trimming cost V 9 bases and J 5 bases, with 8 bases left between them.

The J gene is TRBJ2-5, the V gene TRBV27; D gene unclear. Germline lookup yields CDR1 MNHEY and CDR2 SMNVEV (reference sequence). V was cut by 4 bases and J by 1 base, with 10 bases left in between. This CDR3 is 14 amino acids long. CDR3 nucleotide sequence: TGTGCCAGCAGTTCCATACCCCCCCAAGAGACCCAGTACTTC. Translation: CASSSIPPQETQYF.

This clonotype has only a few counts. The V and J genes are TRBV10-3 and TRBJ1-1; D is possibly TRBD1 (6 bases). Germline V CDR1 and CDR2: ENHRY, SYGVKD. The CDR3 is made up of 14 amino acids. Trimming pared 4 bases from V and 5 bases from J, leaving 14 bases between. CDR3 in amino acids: CAISAPPGVTEAFF. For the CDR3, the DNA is TGTGCCATCAGTGCCCCCCCAGGGGTAACTGAAGCTTTCTTT.

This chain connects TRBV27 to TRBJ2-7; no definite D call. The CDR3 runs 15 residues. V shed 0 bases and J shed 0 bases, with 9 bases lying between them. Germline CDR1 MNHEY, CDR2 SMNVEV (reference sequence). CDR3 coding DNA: TGTGCCAGCAGTTTATCGGCAGGTTTCTCCTACGAGCAGTACTTC. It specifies CASSLSAGFSYEQYF.